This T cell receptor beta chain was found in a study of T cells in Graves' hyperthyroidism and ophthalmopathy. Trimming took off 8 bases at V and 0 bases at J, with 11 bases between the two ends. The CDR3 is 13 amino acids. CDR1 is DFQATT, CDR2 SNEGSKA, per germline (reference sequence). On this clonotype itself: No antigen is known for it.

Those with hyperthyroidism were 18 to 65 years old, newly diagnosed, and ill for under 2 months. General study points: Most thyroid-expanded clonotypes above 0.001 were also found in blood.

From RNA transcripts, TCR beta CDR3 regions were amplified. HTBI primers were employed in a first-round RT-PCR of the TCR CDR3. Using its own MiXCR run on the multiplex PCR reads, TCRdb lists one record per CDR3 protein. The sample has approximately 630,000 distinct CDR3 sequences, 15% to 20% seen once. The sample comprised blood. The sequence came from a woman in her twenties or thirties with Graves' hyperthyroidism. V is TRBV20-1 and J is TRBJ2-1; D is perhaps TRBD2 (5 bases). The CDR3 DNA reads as TGCAGTAGCGGTGAGGGCTCCTACAATGAGCAGTTCTTC. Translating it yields CSSGEGSYNEQFF.